The 9 T cell receptor beta chains below all came from one sample that was sequenced in a study of T cells in Graves' hyperthyroidism and ophthalmopathy. TCR beta CDR3 region amplification was performed from RNA transcripts. The study used the HTBI primer set for a first-round RT-PCR of the TCR CDR3. Via MiXCR, TCRdb re-called the multiplex PCR reads, giving one row per CDR3 protein. The sample holds 550,000 to 700,000 distinct CDR3 sequences, 46% seen once. The sequencing input was peripheral blood or thyroid tissue (not recorded which). These receptors were collected from an adult woman with Graves' disease, either hyperthyroidism or ophthalmopathy (not recorded which).

The J gene is TRBJ1-3, the V gene TRBV6-1; D remains ambiguous. This CDR3 has 16 amino acids. Trimming cost V 1 base and J 2 bases, with 12 bases left between them. Germline V gene data show CDR1 as MNHNS and CDR2 as SASEGT. CDR3 sequence reads: CASSEGGIGAGNTIYF. The CDR3 region has the DNA TGTGCCAGCAGTGAAGGGGGAATTGGAGCTGGAAACACCATATATTTT.

The chain links TRBV2 to TRBJ2-1, with TRBD1 matching over 12 bases. The length of the CDR3 is 14 residues. The germline V gene has CDR1 SNHLY and CDR2 FYNNEI. The J segment lost 10 bases and the V segment lost 6 bases, leaving 7 bases of the junction unmatched. In nucleotides, the CDR3 is TGTGCCAGCAGAGTGGGACAGGGGGCTAGGGAGCAGTTCTTC. Translating it yields CASRVGQGAREQFF.

This chain uses TRBV7-9 with TRBJ1-5, with D uncertain. V was clipped by 1 base and J by 3 bases, with 7 bases between them. Germline CDR1 reads SEHNR; CDR2 reads FQNEAQ (reference sequence). The CDR3 totals 14 residues. The CDR3 DNA sequence: TGTGCCAGCAGCTTAGACCAATTCAATCAGCCCCAGCATTTT. As protein: CASSLDQFNQPQHF.

J is TRBJ1-6 and V is TRBV5-1; 8 bases match TRBD1. Germline CDR1 SGHRS, CDR2 YFSETQ. The CDR3 totals 15 residues. Germline trimming cut 3 bases from V and 9 bases from J; bases unmatched to any gene: 8. In nucleotides, the CDR3 is TGCGCCAGCAGCTACGGACAGGGTCGGATTTCACCCCTCCACTTT. This encodes CASSYGQGRISPLHF.

This clonotype has just one count. The V call is TRBV11-2, the J call TRBJ1-3; 10 positions match TRBD1. Per the germline V gene, CDR1 is SGHAT and CDR2 is FQNNGV. The CDR3 contains 19 residues. J lost 8 bases, V lost 4 bases, and 20 bases had no gene match. The CDR3 sequence: CASSSPPWTGGDYGYTIYF. CDR3 sequence (DNA): TGTGCCAGCAGCTCCCCGCCCTGGACAGGGGGTGACTATGGCTACACCATATATTTT.

This clonotype has at least ten counts. V is TRBV19 and J is TRBJ2-7, with TRBD1 as a possible D gene (5 bases). This CDR3 has 15 amino acids. Trimming pared 5 bases from V and 4 bases from J, leaving 18 bases between. Germline assignment: CDR1 LNHDA and CDR2 SQIVND (reference sequence). The CDR3 DNA sequence: TGTGCCAGTAGTCGGAGTGGGGCGGTACGGTACGAGCAGTACTTC. Protein: CASSRSGAVRYEQYF. Combining the CDR3 with reference TRBV19 and TRBJ2-7 gives the whole variable domain DGGITQSPKYLFRKEGQNVTLSCEQNLNHDAMYWYRQDPGQGLRLIYYSQIVNDFQKGDIAEGYSVSREKKESFPLTVTSAQKNPTAFYLCASSRSGAVRYEQYFGPGTRLTVT.

This clonotype came up many times. The V gene is TRBV20-1, the J gene TRBJ2-5; D may be TRBD2 (5 bases). The CDR3 consists of 13 residues. In germline, CDR1 is DFQATT, CDR2 SNEGSKA (reference sequence). With 2 bases removed from V and 5 bases from J, the gap between germline ends came to 12 bases. The CDR3 DNA sequence: TGCAGTGCTAGAATCGGGGTATCGGAGACCCAGTACTTC. Amino acid sequence: CSARIGVSETQYF.

This chain connects TRBV10-3 to TRBJ1-2, with D hard to call. Germline-derived CDR1 and CDR2 are ENHRY and SYGVKD. Trimming stripped 3 bases from V and 8 bases from J, with 13 bases between. This CDR3 spans 13 amino acids. In nucleotides, the CDR3 is TGTGCCATCAGTGATATAAGGGAGGGCGGCTACACCTTC. It specifies CAISDIREGGYTF.

This clonotype has ten or more counts. The chain joins TRBV19 to TRBJ1-2, with 9 bases identical to TRBD1. This CDR3 is 15 amino acids long. Germline lookup yields CDR1 LNHDA and CDR2 SQIVND (reference sequence). After removal of 3 bases from V and 8 bases from J, the junction contained 10 bases not matched to a gene. The CDR3: CASSITGQGGRGYTF. CDR3 bases: TGTGCCAGTAGTATCACGGGACAGGGAGGAAGAGGCTACACCTTC.